The rows below give T cell receptor beta chains drawn from one sample of a study of tumor-infiltrating lymphocytes in primary liver carcinoma. One entry per CDR3 protein, called by TCRdb with MiXCR from the multiplex PCR reads. The data hold around 70,000 distinct CDR3 sequences, with about 72% observed a single time. Material: liver tumor tissue from sampling region 4. The receptor set was obtained from a man in his forties or fifties with primary liver carcinoma and hepatitis B virus infection. CDR3s include the opening cysteine and the closing phenylalanine or tryptophan. A D gene is named only where the DNA matches it firmly. Where a row states a size, it is once, few, many or the class of an expanded clone; other rows omit it.

many,TRBD1,TRBJ1-2,14,TRBV7-8,TGTGCCAGCAGTATCCAGGGGGCGGACTATGGCTACACCTTC,CASSIQGADYGYTF
-,-,TRBJ1-1,13,TRBV7-9,TGTTCCAGCAGCTGTGGAGATAACACTGAAGCTTTCTTT,CSSSCGDNTEAFF
many,TRBD2,TRBJ2-1,18,TRBV6-5,TGTGCCAGCAGTTACCAGGGGACTAGCGGATCCTCCTACAATGAGCAGTTCTTC,CASSYQGTSGSSYNEQFF
many,TRBD2,TRBJ2-3,15,TRBV10-1,TGCGCCAGCAGTGCAGCGGGACTCCACACAGATACGCAGTATTTT,CASSAAGLHTDTQYF
-,-,TRBJ2-1,12,TRBV5-8,TGTGCCAGCAGCTTGGAAAGGGGTGAGCAGTTATTC,CASSLERGEQLF
few,TRBD1,TRBJ1-4,14,TRBV28,TGTGCCAGCAGTTTAGGGACAGAAAATGAAAAACTGTTTTTT,CASSLGTENEKLFF
few,-,TRBJ1-2,12,TRBV29-1,TGCAGCGTTGGGGGGAGTTCGAGTGGCTACTCCTTC,CSVGGSSSGYSF
-,TRBD1,TRBJ2-2,14,TRBV7-9,TGTGCCAGCAGCTTAGGGACAAACACAGGGGATCTGTTTTTT,CASSLGTNTGDLFF
-,-,TRBJ1-5,14,TRBV6-5,TGTGACAGCAGTTACAGATCTGGCAATCAGCCCCAGCATTTT,CDSSYRSGNQPQHF
many,-,TRBJ2-1,15,TRBV21-1,TGTGCCAGCAGCTGCACTAGCGGGAGGCCCAATGAGCAGTTCTTC,CASSCTSGRPNEQFF
few,-,TRBJ2-7,14,TRBV7-2,TGTGCCAGCAGCTTTTCCCAGGCCCTGAACGAGCAGTACTTC,CASSFSQALNEQYF
-,TRBD2,TRBJ2-2,16,TRBV11-2,TGTGCCAGCAGCTTAGTGGCGCTAGCGGTAGCCGGGGAGCTGTTCTTT,CASSLVALAVAGELFF
many,-,TRBJ1-2,13,TRBV7-9,TGTGCCAGCAGCTTAGCGGAGTACTATGGCTACACCTTC,CASSLAEYYGYTF
-,-,TRBJ1-2,17,TRBV21-1,TGTGCCAGCAGCAATAAGGAACAACCGGGACACAACTATGTCTACAACTTC,CASSNKEQPGHNYVYNF
-,-,TRBJ2-7,14,TRBV4-1,TGCGCCAGCAGCCAAGCATCAAACCCTTACGAGCAGTACTTC,CASSQASNPYEQYF
-,-,TRBJ2-2,17,TRBV11-2,TGTGCCAGCAGCGCGGGATTAGCGGTCCCCCCGGTCGGGGAGCTGTTTTTT,CASSAGLAVPPVGELFF
-,-,TRBJ2-2,14,TRBV6-4,TGTGCCAGCAGTGTAGCGGAAGACACCGGGGAGTTGTTTTTT,CASSVAEDTGELFF
-,-,TRBJ2-1,18,TRBV12-3/TRBV12-4,TGTGTCAGCAGTTTTCTTGCTACCTCCGGGAGTTCCTACTATGAGCAGTTCTTC,CVSSFLATSGSSYYEQFF
many,-,TRBJ1-3,18,TRBV12-3/TRBV12-4,TGTGCCAGCAGTTTCATGGGTAGGAGCCTCAGGGCTGGAAACACCATATATTTT,CASSFMGRSLRAGNTIYF
few,-,TRBJ2-1,16,TRBV18,TGTGCCAGCTCACCTCCCCTTATGGGGCTATACAATGAGCAGTTCTTC,CASSPPLMGLYNEQFF
-,-,TRBJ2-7,16,TRBV4-1,TGCGCCGGGAGCCAAGGTTTTAGCGGAAGCTCCTACGAGCAGTACTTC,CAGSQGFSGSSYEQYF
once,-,TRBJ2-1,17,TRBV4-1,TGCGCCAACAGCCTAGAGGCGGGAATACAGGGGAGGAATGAGCAGTTCTTC,CANSLEAGIQGRNEQFF
-,TRBD1,TRBJ2-7,16,TRBV28,TGTGCCAGCAGCTCCTTCCGACAGGGTTACTCCTACGAACAGTACTTC,CASSSFRQGYSYEQYF
few,TRBD2,TRBJ2-2,15,TRBV2,TGTGCCAGCAGTGGAGGAGAGACTAGCATCGGGGAGCTGTTTTTT,CASSGGETSIGELFF
-,TRBD2,TRBJ2-7,16,TRBV12-3/TRBV12-4,TGTGCCAACAAAGGACTAGCGGGGAACCCTTCCCACGAGCAGCACTTC,CANKGLAGNPSHEQHF
-,-,TRBJ1-4,14,TRBV11-2,TGTGCAAGCATCTTCCAGGGAGGGAATGAAAAACTGTTTTTT,CASIFQGGNEKLFF
-,TRBD2,TRBJ2-7,15,TRBV12-3/TRBV12-4,TGTGCCAGCAGTCTCGAGCGGGGGTCCCCTTACGAGCAGTACTTC,CASSLERGSPYEQYF
-,-,TRBJ2-5,13,TRBV29-1,TGCAGCGTTGATGGGGTGGCCGCTGAGACCCAGTACTTC,CSVDGVAAETQYF
-,-,TRBJ1-1,18,TRBV28,TGTGCCAGCAGTTTCCTTATGCTCCCGTGGGGGACAAACACTGAAGCTTTCTTT,CASSFLMLPWGTNTEAFF
many,-,TRBJ2-2,13,TRBV6-1,TGTGCCAGCAGTCCAAGCGGTGCCGGGGAGCTGTTTTTT,CASSPSGAGELFF
-,TRBD1,TRBJ2-5,14,TRBV5-1,TGCGCCAGCAGCTTGAACAGGGGGTATGAGACCCAGTACTTC,CASSLNRGYETQYF
-,-,TRBJ2-5,15,TRBV6-1,TGTGCCAGCAGTAAAGAACGTAACGTCCAAGAGACCCGGTACTTC,CASSKERNVQETRYF
-,TRBD2,TRBJ2-7,18,TRBV20-1,TGCAGTGCCTTGAGAGGGCCCGGGACTAGCGGGATCGCTTACGAGCAGTACTTC,CSALRGPGTSGIAYEQYF
-,-,TRBJ2-2,13,TRBV29-1,TGCAGTGCGTGGCGGGTATACACCGGGAAGCTGTTTTTC,CSAWRVYTGKLFF
-,TRBD2,TRBJ2-7,14,TRBV29-1,TGCAGCGCTAGAATAGCGGGAGGGCCCTGCGAGCAGTACTTC,CSARIAGGPCEQYF
-,-,TRBJ1-1,13,TRBV12-3/TRBV12-4,TGTGCCAACAGTGAGGGGCAATCAGGTGAAGCTTTCTTT,CANSEGQSGEAFF
-,-,TRBJ2-1,16,TRBV7-8,TGTGCCACTCGGCGAACTCCGTCCTCTTCCTACAATAAGCAGTTCTTC,CATRRTPSSSYNKQFF
-,-,TRBJ1-6,15,TRBV6-5,TGTGCCAGCAGTTTGGGGTTCGGGGGCAATTCACCCCTCCACTTT,CASSLGFGGNSPLHF
-,-,TRBJ2-2,14,TRBV6-2/TRBV6-3,TGTGCCACCACGATTCGCGGAGGGTCGGGGGAGCTGTTTTTT,CATTIRGGSGELFF
-,-,TRBJ2-1,15,TRBV6-2/TRBV6-3,TGTGCCAGCAGTTATCAGTCAGATAGGCTCAATGAGCAGTTCTTC,CASSYQSDRLNEQFF
-,TRBD2,TRBJ2-1,17,TRBV11-2,TGTGCCAGCAGCTTCTCCCGGGGGACTAGCGCGGGCAGGGAGCAGTTCTTC,CASSFSRGTSAGREQFF
few,-,TRBJ2-3,14,TRBV5-1,TGCGCTGGCAGCTGGCTAGGGCACACAGATACGCAGTATTTT,CAGSWLGHTDTQYF
many,-,TRBJ2-4,12,TRBV12-3/TRBV12-4,TGTGCCAGCAGTCCGGGCAAAAACATTCAGTACTTC,CASSPGKNIQYF
-,TRBD1,TRBJ2-1,15,TRBV7-2,TGTGCCAGCAGCCCGGACAGGGGAGAATACAATGAGCAGTTCTTC,CASSPDRGEYNEQFF
-,-,TRBJ1-1,15,TRBV12-3/TRBV12-4,TGTGCCAGCAGTAAAGCGGACAGTCTCAACACTGAAGTTTTCTTT,CASSKADSLNTEVFF
-,-,TRBJ2-1,13,TRBV29-1,TGCAGCGTTGAAGGGATTGACTACAAAGAACAGTTCTTC,CSVEGIDYKEQFF
-,-,TRBJ2-1,15,TRBV6-5,TGTGCCAGCAGTCCTGACTCTTACTCTTGCAATGAGCAGTTCTTC,CASSPDSYSCNEQFF
few,TRBD1,TRBJ2-5,13,TRBV2,TGTGCCAGCAAGGGGACAGGGGAAGAGACCCAGTACTTC,CASKGTGEETQYF